The T cell receptor (beta chain) described here comes from a study of T cells in narcolepsy. Germline trimming cut 5 bases from V and 3 bases from J; bases unmatched to any gene: 6. The CDR3 consists of 14 residues. CDR1 LNHDA and CDR2 SQIVND come from the germline V gene (reference sequence). Some clones are missing from TCRdb's copy, which holds only in-frame ones; the method was immunoSEQ multiplex PCR. This sample carries nearly 25,000 clones, 60% to 75% of them seen once, and the ten largest clones take approximately 12%. This clonotype was obtained from a human donor in good health. Sequencing used memory (CD45RA-) CD4+ T cells from blood. The rearrangement uses TRBV19 and TRBJ1-2, with 7 nucleotides matching TRBD1. CDR3 sequence: CASSSSGTDYGYTF. The CDR3 DNA sequence: TGTGCCAGTAGTTCCTCCGGGACAGACTATGGCTACACCTTC.